This T cell receptor (beta chain) was captured in a study of T cell repertoires in aging, cancer and after chemotherapy. On the study more broadly: The whole study produced a dataset of several million TCR reads.

Peripheral blood genomic DNA, not sorted cells or RNA, was the template. Study-wide points: No conclusions about immunological memory after chemotherapy can be drawn from the repertoire data. Untreated cancer patients had significantly lower blood TCR diversity than age-matched healthy donors.

As regards this clonotype: As yet, its antigen is unknown.

Rearranged V-D-J TRB sequences were amplified with a mixed TRB-A/B primer pool. Using its own MiXCR run on the multiplex PCR reads, TCRdb lists one record per CDR3 protein. The sample lists roughly 3,000 distinct CDR3 sequences, just under 25% seen once, with roughly a third in the top ten. This CDR3 has 15 residues. CDR1 MNHNS and CDR2 SASEGT come from the germline V gene. V was pared by 6 bases and J by 2 bases, with 9 bases of the junction left unmatched. The clonotype was recovered from a human donor with a solid tumor. The chain links TRBV6-1 to TRBJ2-7; 8 bases line up with TRBD1. Sequencing was carried out using blood. In DNA form, the CDR3 reads TGTGCCAGCAGGGGAAGTAACAGGGGGACCTACGAGCAGTACTTC. Encoded protein: CASRGSNRGTYEQYF.